Given below is one T cell receptor beta chain in context. No antigen is known for it. This CDR3 contains 15 residues. Germline CDR1 MGHDK, CDR2 SYGVNS. Trimming removed 4 bases at V and 8 bases at J, with 17 bases between. This sample is drawn from a study of beta chain features in type 1 diabetes. Study details: Cell yields, age and gender were similar between patients and healthy donors. Study observations and caveats: Naive, central memory and Treg TCRB repertoires seemed to resemble each other more closely in patients than they did in healthy donors.

The study reverse transcribed the entire isolated RNA, so it sequenced expressed TCRB transcripts. Some clones are missing from TCRdb's copy, which holds only in-frame ones; the method was immunoSEQ multiplex PCR. The sample includes 300,000 to 350,000 clones, 8% of them seen just once. The receptor's source is a young woman in good health. Sequenced sample: central memory CD4+ T cells from blood. V usage is TRBV25-1 and J usage is TRBJ2-2; the D gene is possibly TRBD2 (5 bases). CDR3 sequence: CASSAYGGIGGELFF. The CDR3 DNA sequence: TGTGCCAGCAGTGCTTATGGAGGAATAGGGGGGGAGCTGTTTTTT.